These 9 T cell receptor beta chains share one sample of origin, sequenced in a study of T cell repertoires in cytomegalovirus infection. TCRdb fed the reads into MiXCR, producing one record per CDR3 protein. The repertoire holds some 600,000 distinct CDR3 sequences, with approximately 25% as singletons. The specimen sequenced was CD8+ T cells from PBMCs. The receptors originated from a human donor in good health (CMV status not recorded). Some clones in this sample may be carry-over from other donors' samples.

This chain connects TRBV29-1 to TRBJ2-3; weak D call: TRBD1 (6 bases). Germline CDR1 reads SQVTM; CDR2 reads ANQGSEA. The CDR3 covers 15 residues. Trimming left V 3 bases short and J 5 bases short, with 18 bases between. The CDR3 DNA sequence: TGCAGCGTTGATGAGGGGGATTCGATAGGAGATACGCAGTATTTT. Translation gives CSVDEGDSIGDTQYF.

Regarding this clonotype: A much bigger clone sits one base away, suggesting this may be a read error. The rearrangement joins TRBV7-6 to TRBJ1-4; D not certain. Germline V lookup: CDR1 SGHVS, CDR2 FNYEAQ. CDR3 size: 14 residues. Deletions cut 7 bases from V and 3 bases from J, with 12 bases between. The CDR3 nucleotides are TGTGCCAGCAACTCATTGCGGTCTAATGAAAAACTGTTTTTT. It translates to CASNSLRSNEKLFF.

CDR3 DNA: TGTGCCAGCAGTTACCAAGCCCTGAGCTCCTACAATGAGCAGTTCTTC. Amino acid sequence: CASSYQALSSYNEQFF. The rearrangement links TRBV6-2 or TRBV6-3 to TRBJ2-1; D call uncertain. Looked up from germline, CDR1 is MNHEY and CDR2 is SVGEGT. The CDR3 spans 16 residues. The V end lost 2 bases, the J end lost 0 bases, and 11 bases lay between the germline ends.

The chain couples TRBV6-2 or TRBV6-3 to TRBJ1-1; D not resolved. The CDR3 is 13 amino acids. From germline, CDR1 is MNHEY and CDR2 SVGEGT. The V end lost 2 bases, the J end lost 7 bases, and 11 bases lay between the germline ends. CDR3 bases: TGTGCCAGCAGTTACGTGCCTTACAGTGAAGCTTTCTTT. It encodes CASSYVPYSEAFF.

This clonotype was seen a handful of times. The chain is built from TRBV12-3 or TRBV12-4 and TRBJ2-3; D may be TRBD1 or TRBD2 (6 bases each). Trimming took off 6 bases at V and 0 bases at J, with 13 bases between the two ends. CDR3 length: 15 amino acids. The CDR3 sequence is CASSTGGGSTDTQYF. In DNA form, the CDR3 reads TGTGCCAGCAGCACCGGAGGGGGGAGCACAGATACGCAGTATTTT.

At least ten counts were recorded for this clonotype. The rearrangement uses TRBV7-9 and TRBJ1-1; perhaps TRBD1 as D (5 bases). This CDR3 has 14 residues. CDR1 SEHNR and CDR2 FQNEAQ come from the germline V gene (reference sequence). Between the trimmed V and J ends, which lost 1 base and 7 bases, there was a span of 13 bases. CDR3 sequence (DNA): TGTGCCAGCAGCTTAGTTGAGACAGCTTTTGAAGCTTTCTTT. It encodes CASSLVETAFEAFF.

This chain uses TRBV23-1 with TRBJ1-1; the D is unclear. TRBV23-1 is labeled an ORF, and its function is uncertain. Trimming cost V 4 bases and J 7 bases, with 10 bases left between them. CDR3 size: 12 residues. This chain's CDR3 is CASSPRRFEAFF. The CDR3 DNA follows: TGCGCCAGCAGTCCCCGGAGATTTGAAGCTTTCTTT.

The chain has TRBV7-9 and TRBJ2-3; 9 nucleotides line up with TRBD2. The CDR3 sequence is 13 residues long. CDR1 and CDR2 from the germline V gene are SEHNR and FQNEAQ (reference sequence). The junction had 2 bases not matched to a gene; V was cut back by 5 bases and J by 5 bases. The CDR3 loop is CASSKTSGDTQYF. In nucleotides, the CDR3 is TGTGCCAGCAGCAAGACTAGCGGAGATACGCAGTATTTT.

This clonotype was seen a handful of times. This chain uses TRBV29-1 with TRBJ2-1, with 9 positions matching TRBD2. J lost 0 bases, V lost 5 bases, and 8 bases had no gene match. The germline gives CDR1 SQVTM, CDR2 ANQGSEA. The CDR3 has 16 amino acids. Here the CDR3 reads CSVLTSGLSSYNEQFF. CDR3 DNA: TGCAGCGTTTTGACTAGCGGACTGAGCTCCTACAATGAGCAGTTCTTC.